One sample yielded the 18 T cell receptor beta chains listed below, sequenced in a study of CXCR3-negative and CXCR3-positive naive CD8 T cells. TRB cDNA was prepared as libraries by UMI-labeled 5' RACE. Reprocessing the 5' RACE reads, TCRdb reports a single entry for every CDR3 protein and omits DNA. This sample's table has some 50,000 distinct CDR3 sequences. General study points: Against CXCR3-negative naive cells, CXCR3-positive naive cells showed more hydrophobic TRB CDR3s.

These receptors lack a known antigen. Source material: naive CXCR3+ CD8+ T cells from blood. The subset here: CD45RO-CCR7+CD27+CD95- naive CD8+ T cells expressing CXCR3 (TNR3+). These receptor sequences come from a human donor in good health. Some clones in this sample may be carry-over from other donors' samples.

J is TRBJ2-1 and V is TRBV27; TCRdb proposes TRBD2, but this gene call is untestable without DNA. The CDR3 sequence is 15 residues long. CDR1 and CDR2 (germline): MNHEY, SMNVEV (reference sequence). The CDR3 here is CASTFLGPPANEQFF.

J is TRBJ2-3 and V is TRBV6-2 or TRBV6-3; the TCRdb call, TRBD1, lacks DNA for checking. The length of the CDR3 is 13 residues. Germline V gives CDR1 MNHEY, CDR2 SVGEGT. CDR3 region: CASNTGGTDTQYF.

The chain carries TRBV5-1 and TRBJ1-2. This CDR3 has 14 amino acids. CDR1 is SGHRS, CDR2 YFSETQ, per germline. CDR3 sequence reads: CASSLYQGHYGYTF.

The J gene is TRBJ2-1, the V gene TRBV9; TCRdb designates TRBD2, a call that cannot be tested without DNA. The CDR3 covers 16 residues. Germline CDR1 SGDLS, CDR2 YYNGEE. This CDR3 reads CASSARLAGGLGEQFF.

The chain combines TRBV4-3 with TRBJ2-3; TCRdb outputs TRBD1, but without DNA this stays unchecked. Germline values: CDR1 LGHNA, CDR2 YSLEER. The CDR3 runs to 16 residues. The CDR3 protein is CASSPIGTASTDTQYF.

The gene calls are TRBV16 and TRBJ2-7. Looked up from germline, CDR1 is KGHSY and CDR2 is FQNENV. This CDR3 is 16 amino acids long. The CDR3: CASSQSGRITSYEQYF.

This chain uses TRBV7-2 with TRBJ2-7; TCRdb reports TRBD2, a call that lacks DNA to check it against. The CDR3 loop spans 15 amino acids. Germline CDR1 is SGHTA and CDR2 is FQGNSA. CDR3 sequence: CASSLVVSGTYEQYF.

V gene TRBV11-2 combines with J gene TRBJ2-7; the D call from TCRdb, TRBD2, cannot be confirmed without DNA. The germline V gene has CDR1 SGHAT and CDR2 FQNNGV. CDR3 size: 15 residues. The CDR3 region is CASSHGSAKTYEQYF.

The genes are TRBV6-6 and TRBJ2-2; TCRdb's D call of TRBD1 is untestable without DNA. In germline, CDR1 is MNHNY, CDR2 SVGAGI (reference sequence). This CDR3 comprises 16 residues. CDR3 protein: CASSYTRTGNTGELFF.

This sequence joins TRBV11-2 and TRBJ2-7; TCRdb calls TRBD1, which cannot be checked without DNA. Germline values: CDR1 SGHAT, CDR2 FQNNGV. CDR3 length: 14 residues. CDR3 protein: CASSLAGHGYEQYF.

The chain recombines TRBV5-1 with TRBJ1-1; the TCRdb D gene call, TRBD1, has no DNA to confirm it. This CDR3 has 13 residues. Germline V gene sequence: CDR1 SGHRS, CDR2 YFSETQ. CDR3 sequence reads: CASSTGGDTEAFF.

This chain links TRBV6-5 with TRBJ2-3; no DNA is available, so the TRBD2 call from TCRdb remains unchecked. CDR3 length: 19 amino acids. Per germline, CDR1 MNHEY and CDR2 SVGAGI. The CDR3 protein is CASSHHSSGGYPSTDTQYF.

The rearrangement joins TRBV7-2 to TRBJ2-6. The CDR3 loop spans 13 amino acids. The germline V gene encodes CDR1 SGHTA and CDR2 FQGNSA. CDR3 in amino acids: CAKRGSGANVLTF.

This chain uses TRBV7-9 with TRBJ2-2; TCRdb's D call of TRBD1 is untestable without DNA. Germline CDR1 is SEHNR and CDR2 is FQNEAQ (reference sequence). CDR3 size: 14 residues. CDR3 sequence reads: CANSDGENTGELFF.

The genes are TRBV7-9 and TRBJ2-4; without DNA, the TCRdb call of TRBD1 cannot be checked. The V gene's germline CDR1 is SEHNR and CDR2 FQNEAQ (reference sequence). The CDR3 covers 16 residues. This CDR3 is CASSSPKTGNKNIQYF.

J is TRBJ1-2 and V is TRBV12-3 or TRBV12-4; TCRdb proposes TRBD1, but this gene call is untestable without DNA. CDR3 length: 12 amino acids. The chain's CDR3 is CASVTGANGYTF.

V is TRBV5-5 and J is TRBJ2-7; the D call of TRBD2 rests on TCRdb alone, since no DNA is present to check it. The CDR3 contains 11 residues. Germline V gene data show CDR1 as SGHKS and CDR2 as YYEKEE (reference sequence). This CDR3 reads CASSWGTEQYF.

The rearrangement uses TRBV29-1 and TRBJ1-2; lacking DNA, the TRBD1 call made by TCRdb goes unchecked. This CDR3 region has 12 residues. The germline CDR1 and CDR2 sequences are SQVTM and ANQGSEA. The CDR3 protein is CSGGGQAEGYTF.